This T cell receptor (beta chain) emerged from a study of blood T cell repertoires in COVID-19. As for the study in general: PBMCs, B-cell-depleted T cells, or T cells provided the cDNA or gDNA that made up the material.

Using immunoSEQ multiplex PCR, the repertoire was profiled, and TCRdb retains in-frame clones only, with some absent. The sample yields roughly 200,000 clones, 80% to 90% seen once. The receptor was derived from a woman in her 70s with active or convalescent COVID-19. The sequencing sample was made of peripheral blood.

This CDR3 reads CASSTPPGRGETNYGYTF. The CDR3 DNA sequence: TGTGCCAGTAGTACCCCCCCCGGCAGGGGGGAAACTAACTATGGCTACACCTTC. V and J are TRBV19 and TRBJ1-2; the match to TRBD1 covers 7 bases. Germline values: CDR1 LNHDA, CDR2 SQIVND (reference sequence). Germline trimming cut 4 bases from V and 0 bases from J; bases unmatched to any gene: 14. CDR3 length: 18 residues. Together with reference TRBV19 and TRBJ1-2, the CDR3 gives the full variable domain: DGGITQSPKYLFRKEGQNVTLSCEQNLNHDAMYWYRQDPGQGLRLIYYSQIVNDFQKGDIAEGYSVSREKKESFPLTVTSAQKNPTAFYLCASSTPPGRGETNYGYTFGSGTRLTVV.